This T cell receptor beta chain was identified in a study of post-analysis software for immune sequencing data. This clonotype turned up a few times. Its matching antigen is unknown. Trimming pared 2 bases from V and 8 bases from J, leaving 12 bases between. Germline V gives CDR1 SQVTM, CDR2 ANQGSEA. The CDR3 has 12 residues. Study observations and caveats: Four or five TRBV segments were significantly more frequent in patients than in controls. TRBV5-6, TRBV5-1 and TRBV20-1 were among these segments.

TCR beta libraries were prepared from cDNA with unique molecular identifiers. Each CDR3 protein is one row after TCRdb ran MiXCR on the PCR reads. The sample includes approximately 150,000 distinct CDR3 sequences, around 28% seen only once; the top ten take roughly 1.6%. The V call is TRBV29-1, the J call TRBJ1-1; D might be TRBD1 (6 bases). Sequenced input: blood. This receptor was identified in a girl between 10 and 17 years old with multiple sclerosis. The CDR3 sequence: CSVELTGPEAFF. CDR3 bases: TGCAGCGTTGAACTGACAGGTCCCGAAGCTTTCTTT.